What follows is one TCR beta chain and its context. Its cognate antigen is unknown. The CDR3 is made up of 16 amino acids. Germline CDR1 reads SNHLY; CDR2 reads FYNNEI. Deletions cut 1 base from V and 5 bases from J, with 17 bases between. The sample originates from a study of T cells after yellow fever vaccination. The study, taken as a whole, reports: In post-booster samples, most primary-vaccination clones reappeared (about 97% CD4, 75% to 90% CD8). The study noted that FACS-sorted repertoires could contain abundant clonotypes contaminating from the bulk population.

Production of TCR cDNA was by 5'RACE template switching, which also added a universal primer site and UMIs. TCRdb passed the 5' RACE reads through MiXCR, listing each CDR3 protein once. The sample shows about 340,000 distinct CDR3 sequences, under 15% of them seen only once. Sequences were derived from CD4+ T cells sorted from PBMCs, sampled 15 days after the yellow fever booster vaccination. This receptor was obtained from a man aged 18 to 30 who received the YFV17D yellow fever vaccine. The chain is built from TRBV2 and TRBJ2-5, with D tentatively TRBD2 (5 bases). CDR3 residues: CASSEERASMVETQYF. CDR3 nucleotide sequence: TGTGCCAGCAGTGAAGAGAGGGCTAGCATGGTGGAGACCCAGTACTTC.